The 14 T cell receptor beta chains below were found in one sample sequenced in a study of quantifying T cell responses using KT2 cells. The overall study: RNA was reverse transcribed with TCR alpha and beta constant-region primers.

Each cDNA got a UMI-containing oligo ligated at its 3' end. First-round PCR used 3 to 4 cycles and beta primers RC1.1 and RC1.2 covering TRBC1 and TRBC2. TCRdb called the UMI-ligation and nested PCR reads again in MiXCR, with one record for every CDR3 protein. This table has 25,000 to 35,000 distinct CDR3 sequences, under 7.5% appearing once. Sequencing was done on a sample of PBMCs spiked with cells of the T cell clone KT2. These receptors all come from a human donor.

Many counts were recorded for this clonotype. This chain links TRBV10-3 with TRBJ2-7, with 7 bases fitting TRBD2. The ends lost 3 bases at V and 0 bases at J; junction bases unmatched: 2. The CDR3 is 14 residues long. The germline V gene encodes CDR1 ENHRY and CDR2 SYGVKD. The CDR3 loop reads CAISDLADSYEQYF. In DNA, the CDR3 is TGTGCCATCAGTGACCTAGCGGACTCCTACGAGCAGTACTTC.

This clonotype has a handful of counts. V usage is TRBV3-1 and J usage is TRBJ1-1; no clear D gene. The ends were cut back, 4 bases at V and 5 bases at J, with 14 bases in the middle. The V gene's germline CDR1 is LGHDT and CDR2 YNNKEL (reference sequence). The CDR3 is 14 amino acids. The CDR3: CASSLQGGGTEAFF. CDR3 coding DNA: TGTGCCAGCAGCCTCCAAGGAGGCGGAACTGAAGCTTTCTTT.

This clonotype was found many times. This chain connects TRBV20-1 to TRBJ1-3, with a tentative D call TRBD1 (6 bases). Germline CDR1 reads DFQATT; CDR2 reads SNEGSKA (reference sequence). Trimming stripped 6 bases from V and 0 bases from J, with 12 bases between. The CDR3 runs to 14 residues. The chain's CDR3 is CSAQKGGSGNTIYF. The CDR3 DNA follows: TGCAGTGCGCAAAAGGGGGGCTCTGGAAACACCATATATTTT.

This clonotype was observed at least ten times. The chain joins TRBV12-3 or TRBV12-4 to TRBJ1-2, with 7 bases identical to TRBD1. The CDR3 loop spans 14 amino acids. Unmatched junction bases numbered 10, after V lost 4 bases and J lost 8 bases. The CDR3 nucleotides are TGTGCCAGCAGTTCAGGAAACAGGGGCGGCGGCTACACCTTC. This translates into CASSSGNRGGGYTF.

This clonotype has only a few counts. The V gene is TRBV7-2, the J gene TRBJ2-3; D is undetermined. The CDR3 extends over 12 amino acids. The V and J ends lost 2 bases and 4 bases respectively, with 4 bases between them. Germline values: CDR1 SGHTA, CDR2 FQGNSA. This chain's CDR3 is CASSLIADTQYF. The CDR3 coding sequence is TGTGCCAGCAGCTTAATTGCAGATACGCAGTATTTT.

In this sample, this clonotype turned up many times. This chain's CDR3 is CASSVGTQMETQYF. CDR3 in DNA: TGTGCCAGCAGCGTAGGAACCCAAATGGAGACCCAGTACTTC. V and J are TRBV9 and TRBJ2-5, with D uncertain. Germline V gene data show CDR1 as SGDLS and CDR2 as YYNGEE. The V end was cut by 0 bases, the J end by 5 bases, with 11 bases between. The CDR3 consists of 14 residues.

Ten or more counts support this clonotype. The CDR3 DNA follows: TGCGCCAGCAGTCAATCCGGGGGGGGAGGGCCCCCTATCTACAATGAGCAGTTCTTC. Protein sequence: CASSQSGGGGPPIYNEQFF. The gene calls are TRBV23-1 and TRBJ2-1; 8 bases agree with TRBD2. Being an ORF, TRBV23-1 has a function that is uncertain. V shed 0 bases and J 3 bases; nucleotides not matched to a gene: 13. This CDR3 has 19 residues.

This clonotype was counted at least ten times. The V call is TRBV13, the J call TRBJ2-7; 8 bases are shared with TRBD1. Germline loops: CDR1 PRHDT, CDR2 FYEKMQ (reference sequence). V shed 1 base, J shed 2 bases, and the junction held 4 bases outside the gene matches. The CDR3 is made up of 15 amino acids. CDR3 nucleotide sequence: TGTGCCAGCAGCTTAGACAGGGGGGACACCTACGAGCAGTACTTC. Translating it yields CASSLDRGDTYEQYF. The complete variable domain, with remaining parts taken from reference TRBV13 and TRBJ2-7, reads AAGVIQSPRHLIKEKRETATLKCYPIPRHDTVYWYQQGPGQDPQFLISFYEKMQSDKGSIPDRFSAQQFSDYHSELNMSSLELGDSALYFCASSLDRGDTYEQYFGPGTRLTVT.

This clonotype turned up a few times. This chain uses TRBV20-1 with TRBJ2-5; D not certain. V lost 1 base and J lost 7, with 10 bases in between. CDR3 length equals 12 residues. Per the germline V gene, CDR1 is DFQATT and CDR2 is SNEGSKA (reference sequence). The CDR3 spells CSARGPTGTQYF. CDR3 sequence (DNA): TGCAGTGCTAGAGGACCAACCGGGACCCAGTACTTC.

The chain has TRBV29-1 and TRBJ1-2, with 9 bases fitting TRBD1. Germline-derived CDR1 and CDR2 are SQVTM and ANQGSEA. The V gene end was trimmed by 0 bases and the J gene end by 3 bases; junction bases not matched to a gene: 8. There are 16 residues in the CDR3. The CDR3 is CSVEERGQGFDYGYTF. The CDR3 DNA reads TGCAGCGTTGAAGAACGAGGACAGGGGTTTGACTATGGCTACACCTTC.

This clonotype was detected many times. The chain joins TRBV5-3 to TRBJ2-5, with D hard to call. TRBV5-3 is an open reading frame, and its role is uncertain. This CDR3 region has 12 residues. The V end was cut by 4 bases, the J end by 0 bases, with 4 bases between. The chain's CDR3 is CARSRDQETQYF. CDR3 nucleotides: TGTGCCAGAAGCCGGGACCAAGAGACCCAGTACTTC.

This clonotype appeared a few times. The rearrangement joins TRBV28 to TRBJ2-7; D gene unclear. The CDR3 loop spans 12 amino acids. Trimming pared 7 bases from V and 3 bases from J, leaving 10 bases between. Germline CDR1 MDHEN, CDR2 SYDVKM. The CDR3 coding sequence is TGTGCCAGCATGGTACTCGGCTACGAGCAGTACTTC. Protein product: CASMVLGYEQYF.

This clonotype was seen many times. J is TRBJ1-5 and V is TRBV6-6; 8 bases align to TRBD1. Losses at the gene ends were 6 bases for V and 6 bases for J; bases not matched to a gene: 7. The germline V gene has CDR1 MNHNY and CDR2 SVGAGI (reference sequence). The CDR3 covers 14 residues. CDR3 protein: CASSPTGGPQPQHF. The CDR3 nucleotides read TGTGCCAGCAGCCCAACAGGGGGGCCTCAGCCCCAGCATTTT.

This clonotype showed up many times. The CDR3 sequence is CASSWGTGPYNEQFF. The CDR3 DNA is TGTGCCAGCAGCTGGGGGACAGGGCCATACAATGAGCAGTTCTTC. The V gene is TRBV7-2, the J gene TRBJ2-1, with 9 bases that match TRBD1. Germline CDR1 reads SGHTA; CDR2 reads FQGNSA. This CDR3 spans 15 amino acids. Trimming took 4 bases from V and 4 from J; bases not matched to a gene: 5.